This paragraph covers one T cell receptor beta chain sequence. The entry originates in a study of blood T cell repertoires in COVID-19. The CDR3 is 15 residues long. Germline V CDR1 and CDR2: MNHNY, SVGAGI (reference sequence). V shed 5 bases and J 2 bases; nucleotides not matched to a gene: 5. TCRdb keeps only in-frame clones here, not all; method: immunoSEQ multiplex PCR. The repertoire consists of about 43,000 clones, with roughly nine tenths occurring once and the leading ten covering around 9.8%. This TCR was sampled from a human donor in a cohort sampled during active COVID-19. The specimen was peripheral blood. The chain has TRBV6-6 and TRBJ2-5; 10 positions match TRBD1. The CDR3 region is CASSQGTGAQETQYF. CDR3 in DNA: TGTGCCAGCAGTCAAGGGACAGGGGCGCAAGAGACCCAGTACTTC.